This TCR beta chain emerged from a study of memory B cells and T cells in multiple sclerosis. Findings of the study overall: Compartments had unequal clone-set sizes, affecting shared clonotype counts.

J gave up 7 bases and V 2 bases, and 4 bases lay outside the gene matches. Germline-derived CDR1 and CDR2 are SGHVS and FNYEAQ. The CDR3 spans 14 residues. This clone was observed a few times. The antigen is not known. Clones were sequenced by immunoSEQ multiplex PCR, and TCRdb holds only the in-frame ones, with some missing. The sample consists of 12,000 to 15,000 clones, about 70% of them appearing once. The chain joins TRBV7-6 to TRBJ1-4, with TRBD1 matching 7 bases. This clonotype was obtained from a human donor with multiple sclerosis. Sequenced material: memory (CD45RO+) CD4+ T cells from blood. CDR3 DNA: TGTGCCAGCAGCTTAAACCCAGGGGGTGAAAAACTGTTTTTT. It specifies CASSLNPGGEKLFF.